Given below is one T cell receptor (beta chain) in context. The antigen is undetermined. The sample's time point: after neoadjuvant nivolumab, at surgical resection. PBMC libraries mostly used roughly 460 ng of input genomic DNA, with six replicates per sample. Profiled with immunoSEQ multiplex PCR; TCRdb holds only in-frame clones, not every one. The repertoire holds more than 13,000 clones, with around 66% as singletons. The data belong to a study of neoadjuvant anti-PD-1 for oral cavity cancer. Background on the study: Patients without progression got a fourth dose around day 43. Study-wide points: Non-responders to neoadjuvant nivolumab had significantly more clonal PBMC T cells than responders.

With V trimmed by 1 base and J by 1 base, 6 bases remained unmatched. The CDR3 is 16 residues long. Germline V CDR1 and CDR2: SGHVS, FQNEAQ. This sequence originates from a person between 40 and 80 years old with oral cavity squamous cell carcinoma. Sequenced material: PBMCs, taken after nivolumab (anti-PD-1) treatment. The gene calls are TRBV7-8 and TRBJ2-5; 7 nucleotides match TRBD2. In nucleotides, the CDR3 is TGTGCCAGCAGCTTAGGGCCTAGCGGAGTCCAAGAGACCCAGTACTTC. Amino acids: CASSLGPSGVQETQYF. Drawing the rest from reference TRBV7-8 and TRBJ2-5, the complete variable domain is GAGVSQSPRYKVAKRGQDVALRCDPISGHVSLFWYQQALGQGPEFLTYFQNEAQLDKSGLPSDRFFAERPEGSVSTLKIQRTQQEDSAVYLCASSLGPSGVQETQYFGPGTRLLVL.